The present TCR beta chain was sequenced within a study of blood T cell repertoires in COVID-19. Across the study: Sites in the United States, Italy and Spain provided acute and convalescent COVID-19 samples. T cells, B-cell-depleted T cells, or PBMCs supplied cDNA or gDNA.

V was clipped by 4 bases and J by 4 bases; unmatched bases: 7. The germline CDR1 and CDR2 sequences are SGHRS and YFSETQ. This CDR3 spans 14 amino acids. Source study methods: Counts of nucleated cells, estimated from reference gene primer amplification, were obtained. Profiled with immunoSEQ multiplex PCR; TCRdb holds only in-frame clones, not every one. Clone size and V and J calls were adopted from that table, with D and trimming inferred from the DNA. The data show around 160,000 clones, approximately 80% seen once. This clone was observed a handful of times. The sequenced sample was peripheral blood. The V gene is TRBV5-1, the J gene TRBJ1-2; TRBD1 matches at 7 bases. The sequence was obtained from a woman older than 75 with acute or convalescent COVID-19. CDR3 sequence: CASSLTTGAYGYTF. The CDR3, as DNA: TGCGCCAGCAGCCTCACAACAGGGGCCTATGGCTACACCTTC.